This T cell receptor beta chain was recovered during a study of blood T cell repertoires in COVID-19. Study context: COVID-19 samples, acute and convalescent, were from the United States, Italy and Spain. The analysed material was cDNA or gDNA that came from T cells, B-cell-depleted T cells, or PBMCs.

The CDR3 is 13 residues long. Trimming removed 4 bases from V and 5 bases from J, with 10 bases in between. The V gene's germline CDR1 is SNHLY and CDR2 FYNNEI. A single count supports this clone. Per the authors' pipeline: Reference gene primer amplification yielded estimated nucleated cell counts. Repertoires were generated with immunoSEQ multiplex PCR, while TCRdb's copy carries only in-frame clones and drops some. V, J and clone size derive from that table, while D and trimming were established from the DNA sequence. The sample lists more than 150,000 clones; 85% to 90% were seen once. The rearrangement uses TRBV2 and TRBJ2-3, with TRBD2 as a possible D gene (6 bases). Input material: peripheral blood. The sequence was collected from a man aged 50 or older with acute or convalescent COVID-19. In DNA form, the CDR3 reads TGTGCCAGCAGTGTTTCCGGGGGAGATACGCAGTATTTT. It encodes CASSVSGGDTQYF.